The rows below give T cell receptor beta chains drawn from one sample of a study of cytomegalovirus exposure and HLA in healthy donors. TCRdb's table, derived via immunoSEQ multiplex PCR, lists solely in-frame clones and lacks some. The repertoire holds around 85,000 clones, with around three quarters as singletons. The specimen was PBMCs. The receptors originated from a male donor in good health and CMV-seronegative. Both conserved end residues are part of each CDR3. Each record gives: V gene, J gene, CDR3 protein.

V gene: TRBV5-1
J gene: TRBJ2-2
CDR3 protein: CASSPRTGTGQFTGELFF

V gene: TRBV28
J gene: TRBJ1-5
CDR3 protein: CASRGHLPNSNQPQHF

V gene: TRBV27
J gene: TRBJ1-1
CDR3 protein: CASGHGERAEAFF

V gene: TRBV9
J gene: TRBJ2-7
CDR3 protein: CASSAGQQTYEQYF

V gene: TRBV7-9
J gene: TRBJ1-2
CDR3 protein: CASSSTRTGAMGGYTF

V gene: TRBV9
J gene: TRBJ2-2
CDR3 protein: CASSARGRTQNTGELFF

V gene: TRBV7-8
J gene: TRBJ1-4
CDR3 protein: CASSLQGTGEKLFF

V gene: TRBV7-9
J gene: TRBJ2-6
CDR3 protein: CASSLVLSGANVLTF

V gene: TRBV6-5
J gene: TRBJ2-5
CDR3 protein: CASSLGLKETQYF

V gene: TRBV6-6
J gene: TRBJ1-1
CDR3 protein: CASSPPRMAFF

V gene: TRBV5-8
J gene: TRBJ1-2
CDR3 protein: CASSVGQGWGYTF

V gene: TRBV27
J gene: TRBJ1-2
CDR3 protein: CASSLGTGLYGYTF

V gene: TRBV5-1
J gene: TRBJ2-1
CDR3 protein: CASSFGDRDSNEQFF

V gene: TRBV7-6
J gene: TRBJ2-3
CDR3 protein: CASSLAAGGPGDTQSF

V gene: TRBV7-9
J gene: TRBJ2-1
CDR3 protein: CASSSRPLLAGGRRNEQFF

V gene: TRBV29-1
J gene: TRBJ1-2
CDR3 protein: CSVDGYGGRSYGYPF

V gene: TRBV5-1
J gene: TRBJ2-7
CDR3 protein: CASSPRDTAASLARREQYF

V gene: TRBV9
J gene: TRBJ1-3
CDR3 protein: CASSLKLGTEPGNTIYF

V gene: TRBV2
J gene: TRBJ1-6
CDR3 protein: CASSDRENSPLHF

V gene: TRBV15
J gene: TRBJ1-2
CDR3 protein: CATSRDREGYSGYTF

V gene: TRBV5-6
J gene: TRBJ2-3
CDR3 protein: CASSAAGLAACTQYF

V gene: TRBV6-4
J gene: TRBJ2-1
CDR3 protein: CASSERAGGPDEQFF

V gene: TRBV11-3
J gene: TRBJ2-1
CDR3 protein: CASSLVSGQGFNEQFF

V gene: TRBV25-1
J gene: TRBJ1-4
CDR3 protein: CASSFPRDSINEKLFF

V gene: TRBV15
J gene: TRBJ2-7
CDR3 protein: CATSRARGGAGSYEQYF

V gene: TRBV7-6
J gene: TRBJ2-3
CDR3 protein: CASSLEASGGTDTQYF

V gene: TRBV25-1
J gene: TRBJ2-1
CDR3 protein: CASSDTGTGIDNEQFF

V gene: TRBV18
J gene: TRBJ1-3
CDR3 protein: CASSLGQIGLTSGNTIYF

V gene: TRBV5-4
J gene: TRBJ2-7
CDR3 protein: CASSPGTVKYYEQYF

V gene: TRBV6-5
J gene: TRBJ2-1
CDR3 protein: CASRSFGLNNEQFF

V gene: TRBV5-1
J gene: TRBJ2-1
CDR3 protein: CASSQDRTSSYNEQFF

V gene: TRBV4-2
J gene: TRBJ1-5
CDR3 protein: CASSQDFGVGQHF

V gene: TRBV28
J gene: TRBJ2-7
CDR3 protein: CASRKGQGAGYEQYF

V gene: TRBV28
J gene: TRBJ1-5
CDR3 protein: CASSSWGRGSNQPQHF

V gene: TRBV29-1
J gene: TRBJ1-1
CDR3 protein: CSVSGVTNTEAFF

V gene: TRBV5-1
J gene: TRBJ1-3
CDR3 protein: CASSLEGPSGNTIYF

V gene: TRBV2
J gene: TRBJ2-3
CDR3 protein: CASLFIRDRDSDTQYF

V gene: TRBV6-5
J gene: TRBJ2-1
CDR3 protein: CASRRLTGLFNEQFF

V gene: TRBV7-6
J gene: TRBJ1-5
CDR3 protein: CASSPSRGFNQPQHF

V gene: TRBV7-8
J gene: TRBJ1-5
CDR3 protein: CASSPRDRDQFGQPQHF

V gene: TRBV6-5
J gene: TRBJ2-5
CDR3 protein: CASSYSRQTYQETQYF

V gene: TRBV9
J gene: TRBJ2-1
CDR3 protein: CASSVEGDYYNEQFF

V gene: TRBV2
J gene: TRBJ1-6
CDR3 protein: CASSDTGGISPLHF

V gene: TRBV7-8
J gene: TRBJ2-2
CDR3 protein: CASNPTPGQGAGELFF

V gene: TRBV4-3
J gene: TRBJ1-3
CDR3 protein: CASSRASGNTIYF

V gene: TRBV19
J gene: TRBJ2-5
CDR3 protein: CASSAIDGYQETQYF

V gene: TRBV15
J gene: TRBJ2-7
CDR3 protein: CATSRSSISYEQYF

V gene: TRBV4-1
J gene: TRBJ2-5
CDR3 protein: CASSQETGLREEQYF

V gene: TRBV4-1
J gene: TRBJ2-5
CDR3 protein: CASSQRGLAKETQYF

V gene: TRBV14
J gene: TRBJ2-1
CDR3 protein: CASSQVRSYNEQFF

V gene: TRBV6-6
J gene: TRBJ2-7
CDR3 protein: CASSRDWNYEQYF

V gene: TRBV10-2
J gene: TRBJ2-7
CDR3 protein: CASSRSDLPLGQYF

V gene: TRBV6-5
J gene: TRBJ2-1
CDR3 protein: CASSYSRGAYEQFF